These T cell receptor beta chains were read from a single sample in a study of T cell changes during pregnancy in multiple sclerosis. Libraries were prepared by immunoSEQ multiplex PCR; TCRdb keeps only in-frame clonotypes and omits some of them. The profile shows about 50,000 clones, just over 90% of them singletons. The sample was CD4+ T cells from peripheral blood mononuclear cells, taken before pregnancy. These TCRs come from a female donor with multiple sclerosis, enrolled in a pregnancy study. Both conserved end residues are part of each CDR3. The order of the fields is clone size, J gene, D gene, V gene, CDR3 DNA, CDR3 protein. The D gene is left open where the match is weak. Size tells how often a clone was seen (once, few, many) or the class of an expanded clone, and some rows leave it out.

>-|TRBJ1-4|TRBD1|TRBV18
TGTGCCAGCTCACCTCCCCGGGACAGGGGAGAAAAACTGTTTTTT
CASSPPRDRGEKLFF
>-|TRBJ2-1|TRBD2|TRBV28
TGTGCCAGCAGTACAATAGCGGGAGGGCCAGGCAATGAGCAGTTCTTC
CASSTIAGGPGNEQFF
>-|TRBJ2-3|TRBD2|TRBV30
TGTGCCTGGACCGGACTAGCGGGAGCTAGGACAGATACGCAGTATTTT
CAWTGLAGARTDTQYF
>-|TRBJ2-1|-|TRBV4-1
TGCGCCAGCAGCCAAGTTATATTCCAGGGGTATGAGCAGTTCTTC
CASSQVIFQGYEQFF
>once|TRBJ2-2|TRBD1|TRBV6-1
TGTGCCAGCAGTGCCGGGACAGGGACGTTAGCCGGGGAGCTGTTTTTT
CASSAGTGTLAGELFF
>-|TRBJ2-5|-|TRBV9
TGTGCCAGCAGCGTGGGAACAGGGTTTGAGACCCAGTACTTC
CASSVGTGFETQYF
>-|TRBJ1-1|-|TRBV14
TGTGCCAGCAGCCAAGATCTCCGGGGGGCGAGGAACACTGAAGCTTTCTTT
CASSQDLRGARNTEAFF
>few|TRBJ2-5|-|TRBV7-9
TGTGCCAGCAGCACTTCCCTAGCCGGCCAAGAGACCCAGTACTTC
CASSTSLAGQETQYF
>-|TRBJ2-3|-|TRBV5-6
TGTGCCAGCAGCTTGGTTAGGGGGAGAAGTACAGATACGCAGTATTTT
CASSLVRGRSTDTQYF
>-|TRBJ2-1|TRBD2|TRBV5-1
TGCGCCAGCAGCTTAAAGCGGGAGCCCCAGTTGAATGAGCAGTTCTTC
CASSLKREPQLNEQFF
>-|TRBJ2-7|-|TRBV28
TGTGCCAGCAGTCTACTAGAGCGGACCGAGCAGTACTTC
CASSLLERTEQYF
>-|TRBJ1-5|-|TRBV5-1
TGCGCCAGCAGCCCTAATAGCAATCAGCCCCAGCATTTT
CASSPNSNQPQHF
>-|TRBJ2-5|-|TRBV5-1
TGCGCCAGCAGCTTGGAGGCAGGGATATGGAGCGCAGAGACCCAGTACTTC
CASSLEAGIWSAETQYF
>-|TRBJ2-2|TRBD2|TRBV11-2
TGTGCCAGCAGCTTCCCAGCGGGAGCGGTCACCGGGGAGCTGTTTTTT
CASSFPAGAVTGELFF
>-|TRBJ1-4|TRBD1|TRBV18
TGTGCCAGCTCACCCGGGACAGGGGTTGAAAAACTGTTTTTT
CASSPGTGVEKLFF
>-|TRBJ2-7|-|TRBV5-4
TGTGCCAGCAGCCACCCCGGAGCGGCCGCCCGACCTTCCTACGAGCAGTACTTC
CASSHPGAAARPSYEQYF
>-|TRBJ1-1|-|TRBV7-9
TGTGCCAGCAGCTTAGGGCGGGGGGCAGGATACACTGAAGCTTTCTTT
CASSLGRGAGYTEAFF
>-|TRBJ2-1|TRBD2|TRBV7-2
TGTGCCAGCAGCTTATCTTCTAGCGGGACCCGGGATGGTGAGCAGTTCTTC
CASSLSSSGTRDGEQFF
>-|TRBJ2-7|-|TRBV5-1
TGCGCCAGCAGCTTAGGGGCGGTCGAGCAGTACTTC
CASSLGAVEQYF